Given below is one T cell receptor (beta chain) in context. Antigen specificity is unknown. The CDR3 is 14 residues long. V shed 5 bases and J shed 4 bases, with 14 bases lying between them. Per germline, CDR1 MDHEN and CDR2 SYDVKM. The primer mix had 52 TRBV and 13 TRBJ primers. Method: immunoSEQ multiplex PCR; TCRdb's copy keeps in-frame clones and lacks some. This table holds about 20,000 clones, 93% found once. All CD3G-deficient patients showed autoimmunity, more severe in two. At testing, patients were 2 to 39 years old, with reduced naive and increased memory T-cell proportions. The record originates from a study of regulatory T cells. Whole-study findings and limits: Skewed V and J usage and few unique V-J pairs marked patient repertoires, most in Tregs.

Sequenced sample: CD8+ T cells sorted from blood. V gene TRBV28 combines with J gene TRBJ1-1; a possible D gene is TRBD1 (5 bases). The sequence was collected from a child under 10 years old with CD3G deficiency. The CDR3 DNA follows: TGTGCCAGCAGTCTCTCGAACGGGGGCACTGAAGCTTTCTTT. It codes for CASSLSNGGTEAFF. Variable domain in full (rest from reference TRBV28 and TRBJ1-1): DVKVTQSSRYLVKRTGEKVFLECVQDMDHENMFWYRQDPGLGLRLIYFSYDVKMKEKGDIPEGYSVSREKKERFSLILESASTNQTSMYLCASSLSNGGTEAFFGQGTRLTVV.